This TCR beta chain was found in a study of T cells in tumors after PD-1 blockade (dated by TCRdb to between 2019 and 2020). Study-level background: Exclusion criteria were prior checkpoint blockade, use of systemic immunosuppressants, or recent radiotherapy or other anti-cancer therapy within 4 weeks. Patients were treated with either pembrolizumab 200 mg every 3 weeks or cemiplimab 350 mg every 2 weeks. A subset of patients also received ongoing daily vismodegib 150 mg during anti-PD-1 treatment. On average, peripheral blood samples yielded 35,000 to 45,000 unique clonotypes and approximately 100,000 TCR templates (range roughly 21,000-280,000). Using site-matched tumors from BCC or SCC patients sampled before and after anti-PD-1 therapy, the study carried out paired single-cell RNA and TCR sequencing. Bulk TCR sequencing was performed on nine to eleven peripheral blood samples from a handful of patients to compare blood and tumor clonotypes. RECIST version 1.1 was the standard used to evaluate clinical response. General conclusions and limits of the study: The source of novel T cell clones was not identified, and lymphoid organs or rare unexpanded clones within the tumor or the tumor periphery could be included among the possible sources. Around 39% of TCR clonotypes from the tumor were detected in blood, and certain novel exhausted tumor clones were present in blood collected before treatment, which suggests recruitment from the periphery.

With regard to this clone: This receptor's antigen is unknown. No qualities accompany the bases; no much larger clone lies one base away.

The immunoSEQ platform was used for deep TCRbeta sequencing. As for how the authors treated the data: For further analysis, only productive rearrangements were exported from the immunoSEQ Analyzer. T cell phenotypes were assigned to bulk TCRbeta clonotypes by matching the clonotypes to single-cell RNA+TCR-seq clones with the same TCRbeta sequence. Using bulk TCR sequencing data, clone enrichment in tumor was calculated by dividing a clone's tumor frequency by the same clone's PBMC frequency. TCRs were grouped by GLIPH into specificity groups, defined as clusters of distinct TCRs likely recognizing common antigens via shared CDR3 motifs. The table comes from immuneACCESS by way of TCRdb, which keeps in-frame sequences with V and J called. Part of the clones is missing from these tables; in studies checked, under half for an unresolved V gene and the rest for unknown reasons. From that table come the V and J calls and clone size; the DNA was used to work out D and trimming. The sample records about 19,000 clones, over 70% of which are singletons. Of the sample, 20% to 30% is held by the ten largest clones.

Genomic DNA extracted from tumor biopsies or peripheral blood was used for bulk TCRbeta sequencing, with input ranging from roughly 616 ng to 6,500 ng. Every patient had histologically proven advanced or metastatic basal or squamous cell carcinoma and was a poor candidate for surgical resection. Of the ten or so patients in the basal cell carcinoma cohort, several underwent bulk tumor TCR sequencing. The CDR3 has 18 amino acids, counting the end cysteine and phenylalanine. The sequence is cut down to CDR3 DNA, 54 bases in frame from base 1. The germline V gene provides CDR1 MNHNS and CDR2 SASEGT. Trimming takes 4 bases off V and 5 bases off J; junction bases not matched to a gene: 14.

Rearrangement joined TRBV6-1 to TRBJ2-3; TRBD2 agrees with 11 junctional bases. The specimen was PBMCs, collected after anti-PD-1 therapy. This TCR was sampled from a human donor with advanced basal cell or squamous cell carcinoma (not recorded which). The nucleotide sequence is TGTGCCAGCAGTGGACCAGATAGCGGGGGGGCCCGAAGAGATACGCAGTATTTT. The translation is CASSGPDSGGARRDTQYF.